Listed here are 10 T cell receptor beta chains from one sample, sequenced in a study of blood T cells in healthy people across ages. A second PCR of 7 to 11 cycles used a sample-barcoded 5' primer and a J-beta primer mix. TCRdb itself ran the 5' RACE reads through MiXCR, one entry per CDR3 protein. The sample contains 630,000 or so distinct CDR3 sequences, about 30% of which appear only once. The sequencing input was blood. Source of these receptors: a woman of 80 years or more in good health.

In its sample, this clonotype was seen many times. The rearrangement joins TRBV20-1 to TRBJ2-5; 8 bases align to TRBD2. CDR1 DFQATT and CDR2 SNEGSKA come from the germline V gene (reference sequence). J was trimmed by 1 base and V by 6 bases; bases with no gene match: 4. CDR3 length: 13 amino acids. This chain's CDR3 is CSALGGGQETQYF. The CDR3 nucleotides read TGCAGTGCACTCGGGGGGGGCCAAGAGACCCAGTACTTC.

There are many counts of this clonotype. The chain couples TRBV28 to TRBJ2-1; TRBD1 might be the D (6 bases). The germline CDR1 and CDR2 sequences are MDHEN and SYDVKM. The CDR3 is 14 amino acids. Between the trimmed V and J ends, which lost 5 bases and 2 bases, there was a span of 10 bases. The CDR3 DNA reads TGTGCCAGCAGTCCGAGGACAGCCTACAATGAGCAGTTCTTC. Residues: CASSPRTAYNEQFF.

This chain links TRBV20-1 with TRBJ2-4; TRBD1 aligns across 8 bases. In germline, CDR1 is DFQATT, CDR2 SNEGSKA (reference sequence). V was clipped by 2 bases and J by 0 bases; unmatched bases: 0. This CDR3 contains 14 residues. This chain's CDR3 is CSARTGGAKNIQYF. CDR3 sequence (DNA): TGCAGTGCTAGAACAGGGGGAGCCAAAAACATTCAGTACTTC.

This clonotype was recorded many times. This chain joins TRBV7-2 and TRBJ2-1, with 8 bases identical to TRBD1. The germline V gene has CDR1 SGHTA and CDR2 FQGNSA. J was trimmed by 10 bases and V by 2 bases; bases with no gene match: 7. This CDR3 spans 14 amino acids. CDR3 residues: CASSLQDRVGEQFF. The CDR3 nucleotides are TGTGCCAGCAGCTTACAGGACAGGGTGGGCGAGCAGTTCTTC.

Only a few counts were recorded for this clonotype. This rearrangement joins TRBV5-1 to TRBJ2-1, with D perhaps TRBD1 (6 bases). Germline values: CDR1 SGHRS, CDR2 YFSETQ. The CDR3 extends over 18 amino acids. V shed 0 bases and J shed 0 bases, with 16 bases lying between them. The CDR3 region is CASSLEGHGASSYNEQFF. The CDR3 nucleotides read TGCGCCAGCAGCTTGGAGGGACATGGAGCCTCCTCCTACAATGAGCAGTTCTTC.

This clonotype was observed at least ten times. This chain connects TRBV29-1 to TRBJ2-3; 7 positions match TRBD1. The CDR3 loop spans 15 amino acids. Per germline, CDR1 SQVTM and CDR2 ANQGSEA. With V trimmed by 4 bases and J by 2 bases, 9 bases remained unmatched. The CDR3 is CSVVPWGQNTDTQYF. In nucleotides, the CDR3 is TGCAGCGTTGTCCCCTGGGGACAGAACACAGATACGCAGTATTTT.

The CDR3, as DNA: TGTGCCAGCAGTGCGGACAGGGGGCGGTTTGTAGATACGCAGTATTTT. Translation gives CASSADRGRFVDTQYF. V gene TRBV28 combines with J gene TRBJ2-3; TRBD1 aligns across 11 bases. Germline V gives CDR1 MDHEN, CDR2 SYDVKM. The CDR3 loop spans 16 amino acids. J gave up 5 bases and V 5 bases, and 9 bases lay outside the gene matches.

The sample holds many counts of this clonotype. V and J are TRBV12-3 or TRBV12-4 and TRBJ2-6; 7 positions agree with TRBD1. This CDR3 spans 15 amino acids. Trimming at V came to 6 bases and at J to 4 bases, leaving 6 bases not matched to a gene. The CDR3 DNA reads TGTGCCAGCAGGTCCACAGGGGCCGGGGCCAACGTCCTGACTTTC. This encodes CASRSTGAGANVLTF.

Here the CDR3 reads CSVTGTGYNEQFF. As DNA, the CDR3 is TGCAGCGTGACCGGGACAGGGTACAATGAGCAGTTCTTC. J is TRBJ2-1 and V is TRBV29-1, with 9 bases lining up with TRBD1. V dropped 6 bases and J dropped 4; count of bases not matched to a gene: 4. CDR1 and CDR2 from the germline V gene are SQVTM and ANQGSEA. The CDR3 loop spans 13 amino acids.

This clonotype was recorded many times. The chain employs TRBV6-2 or TRBV6-3 and TRBJ1-5; D gene unclear. CDR3 length: 14 residues. Germline V gives CDR1 MNHEY, CDR2 SVGEGT. Trimming took off 2 bases at V and 3 bases at J, with 8 bases between the two ends. The CDR3 loop reads CASSYLRDNQPQHF. CDR3 DNA: TGTGCCAGCAGTTACCTCCGGGACAATCAGCCCCAGCATTTT.